This T cell receptor (beta chain) was sequenced during a study of cytomegalovirus exposure and HLA in healthy donors. The length of the CDR3 is 17 residues. Germline V gives CDR1 SGHRS, CDR2 YFSETQ. Unmatched junction bases numbered 5, after V lost 2 bases and J lost 0 bases. PCR was performed using 60 Vbeta and 13 Jbeta primers. TCRdb's table, derived via immunoSEQ multiplex PCR, lists solely in-frame clones and lacks some. Among 75,000 to 90,000 clones listed, roughly four fifths were seen once. The sample comprised PBMCs. This TCR derives from a human donor in good health. The V call is TRBV5-1, the J call TRBJ2-3; 11 bases align to TRBD1. CDR3: CASSFLGQGASTDTQYF. CDR3 DNA sequence: TGCGCCAGCAGCTTCCTCGGACAGGGGGCTAGCACAGATACGCAGTATTTT.